This passage covers 29 T cell receptor beta chains from one sample sequenced in a study of T cells in Graves' hyperthyroidism and ophthalmopathy. TCR beta CDR3 regions were amplified from RNA transcripts. The HTBI primer set drove a first-round RT-PCR of the TCR CDR3. Using its own MiXCR run on the multiplex PCR reads, TCRdb lists one record per CDR3 protein. The sample shows hundreds of thousands of distinct CDR3 sequences, about 20% of them seen only once. Input material: blood. Receptors were obtained from a man in his forties or fifties with Graves' ophthalmopathy.

DNA for the CDR3: TGTGCCAGCAGCCAGGCTAGCGGGATACAAGAGACCCAGTACTTC. Translated, it gives CASSQASGIQETQYF. This chain joins TRBV7-6 and TRBJ2-5; 9 bases fit TRBD2. CDR3 length: 15 residues. J gave up 2 bases and V 5 bases, and 6 bases lay outside the gene matches. The germline CDR1 and CDR2 sequences are SGHVS and FNYEAQ.

This chain uses TRBV10-3 with TRBJ1-1; TRBD1 matches 7 bases. This CDR3 contains 15 residues. CDR1 is ENHRY and CDR2 is SYGVKD in the germline V gene. The junction had 15 bases not matched to a gene; V was cut back by 10 bases and J by 4 bases. CDR3 in DNA: TGTGCCACCGGGGAGGGGGCGAATCTGGCCACTGAAGCTTTCTTT. It codes for CATGEGANLATEAFF.

The chain uses TRBV7-2 and TRBJ1-1; possible D gene TRBD1, 5 bases. Germline CDR1 is SGHTA and CDR2 is FQGNSA. V lost 3 bases to trimming and J lost 11 bases, with 22 bases between them. The CDR3 contains 15 residues. The CDR3 loop is CASSFVPRDSKGAFF. The CDR3 DNA sequence: TGTGCCAGCAGCTTTGTTCCCCGCGACAGTAAAGGCGCTTTCTTT. The variable domain in full, with the rest retrieved from reference TRBV7-2 and TRBJ1-1, is GAGVSQSPSNKVTEKGKDVELRCDPISGHTALYWYRQSLGQGLEFLIYFQGNSAPDKSGLPSDRFSAERTGGSVSTLTIQRTQQEDSAVYLCASSFVPRDSKGAFFGQGTRLTVV.

This chain joins TRBV11-3 and TRBJ2-3; TRBD1 or TRBD2 may be the D gene (5 bases each). The CDR3 totals 15 residues. V lost 1 base and J lost 4, with 12 bases in between. The germline V gene encodes CDR1 SGHNT and CDR2 YENEEA. The CDR3 DNA sequence: TGTGCCAGCAGCTTAGTAAGAGGGGAGCCAGATACGCAGTATTTT. This sequence encodes CASSLVRGEPDTQYF.

There are many counts of this clonotype. The J gene is TRBJ2-5, the V gene TRBV20-1; TRBD2 matches at 12 bases. J lost 3 bases, V lost 6 bases, and 5 bases had no gene match. This CDR3 is built from 14 residues. Germline V lookup: CDR1 DFQATT, CDR2 SNEGSKA (reference sequence). Here the CDR3 reads CSADWTSGKETQYF. For the CDR3, the DNA is TGCAGTGCCGACTGGACTAGCGGGAAAGAGACCCAGTACTTC.

CDR3 loop: CASKAGNTEAFF. CDR3 DNA: TGTGCCAGCAAAGCGGGTAACACTGAAGCTTTCTTT. The chain employs TRBV27 and TRBJ1-1, with D unresolved. The CDR3 is 12 residues long. The germline V and J ends were trimmed by 7 bases and 2 bases, with 8 bases remaining between them. Germline CDR1 reads MNHEY; CDR2 reads SMNVEV (reference sequence).

This clonotype was counted ten times or more. The chain carries TRBV7-2 and TRBJ2-1; D remains ambiguous. Trimming took off 3 bases at V and 8 bases at J, with 5 bases between the two ends. Looked up from germline, CDR1 is SGHTA and CDR2 is FQGNSA. The CDR3 is 11 residues long. This CDR3 reads CASSFYDEQFF. The DNA of the CDR3 is TGTGCCAGCAGCTTTTACGATGAGCAGTTCTTC.

The chain carries TRBV9 and TRBJ2-6, with D tentatively TRBD1 or TRBD2 (5 bases each). The CDR3 length is 15 residues. V shed 6 bases and J shed 7 bases, with 17 bases lying between them. Germline assignment: CDR1 SGDLS and CDR2 YYNGEE. DNA of the CDR3: TGTGCCAGCACCGTTGGGACCCTTGGCGCCAACGTCCTGACTTTC. Translating gives CASTVGTLGANVLTF.

A single count supports this clonotype. The chain links TRBV6-1 to TRBJ1-2; D may be TRBD1 (6 bases). Deletions cut 6 bases from V and 1 base from J, with 9 bases between. CDR1 MNHNS and CDR2 SASEGT come from the germline V gene. The length of the CDR3 is 13 residues. The CDR3 loop reads CASRRGDNYGYTF. The CDR3 DNA follows: TGTGCCAGCAGGAGGGGGGATAACTATGGCTACACCTTC.

There are many counts of this clonotype. The chain recombines TRBV20-1 with TRBJ2-7; D is perhaps TRBD2 (7 bases). The V end was cut by 4 bases, the J end by 1 base, with 8 bases between. Germline CDR1 reads DFQATT; CDR2 reads SNEGSKA (reference sequence). The CDR3 extends over 12 amino acids. The CDR3 reads CSAKGGSYEQYF. The CDR3, as DNA: TGCAGTGCTAAGGGGGGGTCCTACGAGCAGTACTTC.

With regard to this clonotype: One junction end disagrees with the germline gene, perhaps due to a read error. The chain is built from TRBV7-7 and TRBJ2-6, with D uncertain. CDR1 is SSHAT and CDR2 is FNYEAQ in the germline V gene (reference sequence). CDR3 length: 18 residues. As DNA, the CDR3 is TGTGCTAGCAGCTTAAGACCCACCCTCCGATCTGGGGCCAACGTCCTGACTTTC. It yields the protein CASSLRPTLRSGANVLTF.

The table lists this clonotype with a few counts. The rearrangement links TRBV20-1 to TRBJ2-2; 10 nucleotides line up with TRBD2. Germline CDR1 is DFQATT and CDR2 is SNEGSKA (reference sequence). CDR3 length equals 16 residues. Trimming took 0 bases from V and 5 from J; bases not matched to a gene: 6. The CDR3 region is CSARDLAGDETGELFF. Written as DNA, the CDR3 is TGCAGTGCTAGAGACCTAGCGGGAGACGAAACCGGGGAGCTGTTTTTT.

The chain is built from TRBV7-2 and TRBJ2-7; 9 positions match TRBD1. CDR3 length equals 14 residues. CDR1 is SGHTA and CDR2 is FQGNSA in the germline V gene. V lost 5 bases, J lost 5 bases, and 7 bases stayed unmatched. CDR3 sequence: CASSQGQGWDEQYF. In nucleotides, the CDR3 is TGTGCCAGCAGCCAGGGACAGGGCTGGGACGAGCAGTACTTC.

For this clonotype: The junction differs from germline at one of its ends, possibly a read error. The chain couples TRBV5-1 to TRBJ2-3; the D gene is possibly TRBD2 (5 bases). Per the germline V gene, CDR1 is SGHRS and CDR2 is YFSETQ. The CDR3 is made up of 14 amino acids. The CDR3 loop is CASTLVPGTDTQYF. The CDR3 bases are TGCGCCAGCACCTTGGTCCCGGGGACAGATACGCAGTATTTT.

The CDR3 DNA follows: TGTGCCAGCAGCCAAACTCGACTAGCGGGAAGGGCAGATACGCAGTATTTT. As protein: CASSQTRLAGRADTQYF. The chain carries TRBV14 and TRBJ2-3; TRBD2 agrees at 11 bases. The CDR3 consists of 17 residues. Germline values: CDR1 SGHDN, CDR2 FVKESK. J was trimmed by 4 bases and V by 2 bases; bases with no gene match: 8.

The table lists this clonotype with many counts. The CDR3 region is CSAKVSGMSYEQYF. CDR3 nucleotides: TGCAGTGCTAAAGTGTCAGGGATGTCCTACGAGCAGTACTTC. The chain employs TRBV20-1 and TRBJ2-7; maybe TRBD1 (5 bases). Looked up from germline, CDR1 is DFQATT and CDR2 is SNEGSKA (reference sequence). Trimming removed 4 bases at V and 1 base at J, with 14 bases between. The CDR3 covers 14 residues.

This clonotype occurred many times. J is TRBJ1-1 and V is TRBV10-3, with D tentatively TRBD1 (5 bases). Deletions cut 3 bases from V and 5 bases from J, with 10 bases between. CDR1 and CDR2 (germline): ENHRY, SYGVKD. The CDR3 has 13 residues. CDR3 region: CAISDREATEAFF. As DNA, the CDR3 is TGTGCCATCAGTGACAGGGAGGCGACTGAAGCTTTCTTT.

The CDR3 protein is CASSQETGARGRLSSGNTIYF. In DNA, the CDR3 is TGTGCCAGCAGCCAAGAAACTGGGGCGCGGGGTCGTCTGAGTTCTGGAAACACCATATATTTT. V usage is TRBV4-2 and J usage is TRBJ1-3; weak D call: TRBD1 (5 bases). CDR1 is LGHNA, CDR2 YNFKEQ, per germline. This CDR3 is built from 21 residues. V was clipped by 0 bases and J by 1 base, with 25 bases between them.

Only a few counts were recorded for this clonotype. The rearrangement links TRBV12-3 or TRBV12-4 to TRBJ2-2; D is uncertain. V dropped 6 bases and J dropped 3 bases, with 14 bases sitting between them. This CDR3 comprises 15 residues. The CDR3 here is CASSRDLGYTGELFF. The CDR3 DNA reads TGTGCCAGCAGCCGCGACCTGGGATACACCGGGGAGCTGTTTTTT.

Concerning this clonotype: At one boundary the junction diverges from the germline segment, which might be a read error. The rearrangement links TRBV6-5 to TRBJ1-5, with no clear D. This CDR3 is built from 15 residues. Germline lookup yields CDR1 MNHEY and CDR2 SVGAGI. The CDR3 DNA follows: TGTGCCAGCAGTTTAAACCACCTTAGCAGTCAGCCCCAGCATTTT. Protein sequence: CASSLNHLSSQPQHF.

This clonotype was counted many times. The gene calls are TRBV2 and TRBJ2-2; TRBD1 matches at 11 bases. Trimming at V came to 6 bases and at J to 6 bases, leaving 6 bases not matched to a gene. CDR3 length equals 15 residues. CDR1 is SNHLY and CDR2 is FYNNEI in the germline V gene. The CDR3 loop is CASRGDRGLSGELFF. The CDR3 coding sequence is TGTGCCAGCAGGGGGGACAGGGGGTTGTCCGGGGAGCTGTTTTTT.

In this sample, this clonotype turned up many times. CDR3 bases: TGTGCCAGCAGTTTAGGGGGTATGGGCACAGATACGCAGTATTTT. This translates into CASSLGGMGTDTQYF. V gene TRBV28 combines with J gene TRBJ2-3, with D perhaps assigned TRBD1 or TRBD2 (5 bases each). This CDR3 is 15 amino acids long. V was pared by 2 bases and J by 1 base, with 10 bases between. Germline CDR1 reads MDHEN; CDR2 reads SYDVKM.

This chain joins TRBV30 and TRBJ2-7, with D perhaps matching TRBD1 (7 bases). The CDR3 totals 13 residues. V lost 5 bases, J lost 9 bases, and 20 bases lay in between. Per germline, CDR1 GTSNPN and CDR2 SVGIG (reference sequence). The CDR3 reads CAWGRGDLLGQYF. CDR3 bases: TGTGCCTGGGGCAGGGGGGATCTTCTGGGGCAGTACTTC.

This clonotype was detected a few times. The J gene is TRBJ1-5, the V gene TRBV15; D is perhaps TRBD1 (5 bases). Germline CDR1 reads LNHNV; CDR2 reads YYDKDF (reference sequence). V was cut by 0 bases and J by 1 base, with 19 bases left in between. The CDR3 spans 19 residues. CDR3 protein: CATSRDRTGLGASNQPQHF. As DNA, the CDR3 is TGTGCCACCAGCAGAGATCGAACAGGTTTAGGGGCAAGCAATCAGCCCCAGCATTTT.

This clonotype showed up many times. The chain carries TRBV28 and TRBJ2-5; possibly TRBD2 for D (6 bases). With 3 bases removed from V and 3 bases from J, the gap between germline ends came to 23 bases. The length of the CDR3 is 18 residues. Germline V lookup: CDR1 MDHEN, CDR2 SYDVKM. The CDR3 DNA is TGTGCCAGCAGTTTTGTAGTGGGTGGCGGGGACCCAAAAGAGACCCAGTACTTC. This gives the protein CASSFVVGGGDPKETQYF.

This clonotype was observed a few times. The DNA of the CDR3 is TGTGCCAGCAATTCACAGGACGTCGAAGGCTACACCTTC. It specifies CASNSQDVEGYTF. V is TRBV2 and J is TRBJ1-2; the D gene is possibly TRBD1 (5 bases). V lost 7 bases, J lost 8 bases, and 17 bases lay in between. The CDR3 runs 13 residues. CDR1 and CDR2 from the germline V gene are SNHLY and FYNNEI.

This clonotype was detected many times. CDR3 DNA: TGTGCCAGCAGCCAATCCCAGGGCCAGCCCCAGCATTTT. This sequence encodes CASSQSQGQPQHF. The chain recombines TRBV3-1 with TRBJ1-5, with a possible D match to TRBD1 (5 bases). The V and J ends lost 2 bases and 7 bases respectively, with 9 bases between them. The V gene's germline CDR1 is LGHDT and CDR2 YNNKEL (reference sequence). The CDR3 totals 13 residues.

This clonotype was observed at least ten times. V gene TRBV28 combines with J gene TRBJ2-1; 8 nucleotides line up with TRBD1. With V trimmed by 4 bases and J by 4 bases, 6 bases remained unmatched. Germline lookup yields CDR1 MDHEN and CDR2 SYDVKM. The CDR3 is 15 amino acids. The CDR3 DNA follows: TGTGCCAGCAGTTCACCGGGGACAGGTTACAATGAGCAGTTCTTC. Translating it yields CASSSPGTGYNEQFF.

This clonotype was seen many times. The chain joins TRBV12-3 or TRBV12-4 to TRBJ2-7; TRBD2 matches at 9 bases. The CDR3 loop spans 14 amino acids. V gave up 8 bases and J gave up 3 bases; unmatched junction bases: 8. DNA for the CDR3: TGTGCCAGCGCCTTAGCGGGAGATAGCTACGAGCAGTACTTC. It encodes CASALAGDSYEQYF.